The table lists the clone carrying this TCR beta chain with a count of one. Its antigen is not known. The repertoire was sequenced with immunoSEQ multiplex PCR; TCRdb's copy has only in-frame clones and lacks some. The sample includes 150,000 to 200,000 clones, just over 85% of them seen just once. V was shortened by 4 bases and J by 3 bases, with 14 bases between the two germline ends. Germline V gene sequence: CDR1 KGHSH, CDR2 LQKENI. The CDR3 sequence is 15 residues long. The sample comes from a study of T cell responses to AZD1222 COVID-19 vaccine. Notes on the study in general: Just a handful of AZD1222 recipients were seropositive at baseline. Unmutated variant regions reportedly attract nearly half of all spike-specific TCRs.

This receptor was obtained from an adult in good health. The rearrangement uses TRBV18 and TRBJ2-3; D possibly corresponds to TRBD2 (6 bases). Sample: peripheral blood, taken on day 0 of AZD1222 vaccination. This CDR3 reads CASSLNSGRTDTQYF. In DNA form, the CDR3 reads TGTGCCAGCTCACTAAACTCAGGGAGGACAGATACGCAGTATTTT.